Below are 15 T cell receptor beta chains sequenced from a single sample in a study of spatial heterogeneity in lung cancer. Study findings and constraints: How many expanded intratumoral alpha and beta TCRs were present tracked the tumor mutation count, which was a count of nonsynonymous mutations.

Their recognized antigens are unknown. TCRdb passed the 5' RACE reads through MiXCR, listing each CDR3 protein once. The repertoire has 9,900 or so distinct CDR3 sequences, 7.5% to 9.5% of them found once; the top ten carry over 15%. As to time point: sample taken at primary tumor resection. This sample comprised lung tumor tissue, obtained at surgery. These TCRs come from a male donor with early-stage non-small cell lung cancer.

V usage is TRBV4-1 and J usage is TRBJ2-7, with 7 bases fitting TRBD1. The CDR3 has 15 amino acids. Germline-derived CDR1 and CDR2 are MGHRA and YSYEKL. The ends lost 1 base at V and 2 bases at J; junction bases unmatched: 5. CDR3 sequence (DNA): TGCGCCAGCAGCCAAGGCCCCGGGACAGCCTACGAGCAGTACTTC. Translation gives CASSQGPGTAYEQYF.

This clonotype was counted a few times. DNA of the CDR3: TGTGCCAGCAGCCAAAAGCGGGGGGTCTCCTACAATGAGCAGTTCTTC. Translated: CASSQKRGVSYNEQFF. The chain carries TRBV7-9 and TRBJ2-1; the match to TRBD2 covers 9 bases. V was pared by 5 bases and J by 0 bases, with 5 bases of the junction left unmatched. Per the germline V gene, CDR1 is SEHNR and CDR2 is FQNEAQ (reference sequence). CDR3 length: 16 residues.

This clonotype was found many times. The chain uses TRBV27 and TRBJ2-6; D is undetermined. The CDR3 is 15 amino acids. Between the trimmed V and J ends, which lost 5 bases and 0 bases, there was a span of 8 bases. In germline, CDR1 is MNHEY, CDR2 SMNVEV (reference sequence). The CDR3 sequence is CASSLELSGANVLTF. For the CDR3, the DNA is TGTGCCAGCAGTCTCGAGCTCTCTGGGGCCAACGTCCTGACTTTC.

This clonotype is termed medium-sized (0.01 to 0.1%). This chain links TRBV7-9 with TRBJ1-4, with 8 positions matching TRBD1. Per the germline V gene, CDR1 is SEHNR and CDR2 is FQNEAQ (reference sequence). The CDR3 is made up of 15 amino acids. With 4 bases clipped from V and 6 bases from J, the junction kept 7 bases outside the gene matches. The DNA for the CDR3 is TGTGCCAGCAGCTCCCTGGACAGGGTAGATGAAAAACTGTTTTTT. Its translation is CASSSLDRVDEKLFF. Variable domain in full (rest from reference TRBV7-9 and TRBJ1-4): DTGVSQNPRHKITKRGQNVTFRCDPISEHNRLYWYRQTLGQGPEFLTYFQNEAQLEKSRLLSDRFSAERPKGSFSTLEIQRTEQGDSAMYLCASSSLDRVDEKLFFGSGTQLSVL.

In its sample, this clonotype was seen many times. The rearrangement joins TRBV4-1 to TRBJ2-1, with D perhaps matching TRBD2 (5 bases). CDR1 is MGHRA and CDR2 is YSYEKL in the germline V gene. The CDR3 is 15 amino acids. The ends were cut back, 4 bases at V and 1 base at J, with 11 bases in the middle. The CDR3 reads CASSPLGGSYNEQFF. CDR3 nucleotide sequence: TGCGCCAGCAGCCCGCTTGGCGGGTCCTACAATGAGCAGTTCTTC.

Ten or more counts support this clonotype. This chain links TRBV4-1 with TRBJ2-1; D is ambiguous. The CDR3 length is 14 residues. Germline V gene data show CDR1 as MGHRA and CDR2 as YSYEKL. V dropped 0 bases and J dropped 6 bases, with 9 bases sitting between them. The CDR3 here is CASSQEVRANEQFF. As DNA, the CDR3 is TGCGCCAGCAGCCAAGAGGTGCGCGCCAATGAGCAGTTCTTC.

This clonotype is medium-sized (0.01 to 0.1%) in the sample. The genes are TRBV12-3 or TRBV12-4 and TRBJ1-1; TRBD1 matches 7 bases. The CDR3 length is 14 residues. V lost 6 bases to trimming and J lost 5 bases; unmatched junction nucleotides: 9. CDR3 amino acids: CASRYRGGKTEAFF. In DNA, the CDR3 is TGTGCCAGCAGATACAGGGGAGGAAAGACTGAAGCTTTCTTT.

This clonotype was found many times. The rearrangement links TRBV10-3 to TRBJ2-3; TRBD1 matches at 7 bases. This CDR3 comprises 15 residues. J gave up 0 bases and V 7 bases, and 7 bases lay outside the gene matches. Germline V lookup: CDR1 ENHRY, CDR2 SYGVKD. The CDR3 region has the DNA TGTGCCATCACCAAAGGGGGCCTTAGCACAGATACGCAGTATTTT. Protein: CAITKGGLSTDTQYF.

This clonotype was counted many times. The rearrangement links TRBV5-1 to TRBJ1-2; D unresolved. V shed 2 bases and J shed 2 bases, with 7 bases lying between them. The germline V gene has CDR1 SGHRS and CDR2 YFSETQ. The CDR3 sequence is 13 residues long. The CDR3 is CASSLSQNYGYTF. In nucleotides, the CDR3 is TGCGCCAGCAGCTTAAGCCAGAACTATGGCTACACCTTC.

The rearrangement links TRBV18 to TRBJ1-5; D not certain. Trimming pared 5 bases from V and 5 bases from J, leaving 10 bases between. The CDR3 is 13 amino acids. Germline loops: CDR1 KGHSH, CDR2 LQKENI. This CDR3 reads CASSSQRDQPQHF. The CDR3 DNA reads as TGTGCCAGCTCATCGCAGAGAGATCAGCCCCAGCATTTT.

This clonotype was counted many times. The chain joins TRBV6-1 to TRBJ1-5, with D perhaps matching TRBD1 (6 bases). The germline gives CDR1 MNHNS, CDR2 SASEGT. V lost 2 bases and J 2 bases, leaving 7 bases between the germline ends. CDR3 length: 14 amino acids. In DNA form, the CDR3 reads TGTGCCAGCAGTGAAAACAGGGGCAATCAGCCCCAGCATTTT. It encodes CASSENRGNQPQHF.

This clonotype appeared a few times. The V and J genes are TRBV20-1 and TRBJ2-4; D perhaps matches TRBD1 (6 bases). This CDR3 has 15 residues. Germline V gene lookup returns CDR1 DFQATT and CDR2 SNEGSKA (reference sequence). The ends were cut back, 3 bases at V and 3 bases at J, with 15 bases in the middle. The CDR3 loop is CSASPGGLGKNIQYF. In DNA, the CDR3 is TGCAGTGCTAGTCCTGGGGGCTTGGGCAAAAACATTCAGTACTTC.

In this sample, this clonotype turned up many times. The V and J genes are TRBV9 and TRBJ2-7, with 12 positions matching TRBD2. CDR1 is SGDLS, CDR2 YYNGEE, per germline. This CDR3 is 15 amino acids long. The ends lost 3 bases at V and 7 bases at J; junction bases unmatched: 8. The CDR3 spells CASSATLAGGSEQYF. For the CDR3, the DNA is TGTGCCAGCAGCGCTACACTAGCGGGAGGATCGGAGCAGTACTTC.

A few counts support this clonotype. The rearrangement joins TRBV28 to TRBJ2-2, with D uncertain. V gave up 3 bases and J gave up 7 bases, with 9 bases separating them. The CDR3 sequence is 13 residues long. The germline CDR1 and CDR2 sequences are MDHEN and SYDVKM. The CDR3 sequence is CASSFLGNGELFF. The DNA for the CDR3 is TGTGCCAGCAGTTTTCTAGGAAACGGGGAGCTGTTTTTT.

The genes are TRBV11-1 and TRBJ2-1; maybe TRBD2 (6 bases). Trimming removed 5 bases at V and 7 bases at J, with 15 bases between. CDR3 length equals 14 residues. Germline V gene lookup returns CDR1 SGHAT and CDR2 FQDESV (reference sequence). CDR3 loop: CASSIEPAGNEQFF. CDR3 nucleotides: TGTGCCAGCAGCATTGAACCCGCGGGAAATGAGCAGTTCTTC.